A single sample is the source of the 2 T cell receptor beta chains below, sequenced in a study of blood T cell repertoires in COVID-19. The data were produced by immunoSEQ multiplex PCR, yet TCRdb's version contains in-frame clones alone and is incomplete. Here the sample spans approximately 90,000 clones, 60% to 85% being singletons. Sequenced input: peripheral blood. The receptors originated from a human donor in a cohort sampled during active COVID-19.

This clone was observed a few times. The rearrangement links TRBV7-9 to TRBJ2-7; TRBD1 is a possible D gene (5 bases). Germline CDR1 reads SEHNR; CDR2 reads FQNEAQ (reference sequence). Trimming removed 6 bases at V and 0 bases at J, with 15 bases between. This CDR3 region has 15 residues. The CDR3 protein is CASSKQDPSSYEQYF. In DNA form, the CDR3 reads TGTGCCAGCAGTAAACAGGACCCGAGCTCCTACGAGCAGTACTTC.

The V gene is TRBV6-6, the J gene TRBJ2-2; D is undetermined. The germline V gene encodes CDR1 MNHNY and CDR2 SVGAGI (reference sequence). Deletions cut 7 bases from V and 1 base from J, with 13 bases between. The CDR3 is made up of 15 amino acids. DNA for the CDR3: TGTGCCAGCACCCCACCCCAGCGGAACACCGGGGAGCTGTTTTTT. The encoded protein is CASTPPQRNTGELFF.